This record concerns one T cell receptor (beta chain) sequence. The CDR3 is 14 residues long. CDR1 and CDR2 from the germline V gene are MNHEY and SVGEGT. The ends were cut back, 7 bases at V and 2 bases at J, with 13 bases in the middle. This sample was taken from a study of CD8 T cells in ankylosing spondylitis. Each CDR3 protein is one row after TCRdb ran MiXCR on the 5' RACE reads. This table has about 240,000 distinct CDR3 sequences, about 10% appearing once. This receptor was obtained from a male donor with ankylosing spondylitis or in good health (not recorded which). The rearrangement uses TRBV6-2 or TRBV6-3 and TRBJ2-3, with unresolved D. The sample was blood, either unsorted or a sorted T cell fraction (not recorded which). The CDR3 bases are TGTGCCAGCATGAACTGGGCTGTCACAGATACGCAGTATTTT. It encodes CASMNWAVTDTQYF.